This passage covers 5 T cell receptor beta chains from one sample sequenced in a study of glioma-infiltrating T cells after dendritic cell vaccination. Specified time point: after dendritic cell vaccination, including at tumor progression/relapse. This table comes from immunoSEQ multiplex PCR, and its TCRdb copy is limited to in-frame clones, with some not included. The sample holds 70,000 to 95,000 clones, roughly 87% seen once. The sample here was blood, taken after dendritic cell vaccination. The source is a human donor with glioblastoma.

The rearrangement links TRBV27 to TRBJ1-2; the D is unclear. Germline V gives CDR1 MNHEY, CDR2 SMNVEV (reference sequence). The CDR3 is 13 amino acids. Trimming stripped 2 bases from V and 2 bases from J, with 6 bases between. The DNA for the CDR3 is TGTGCCAGCAGTTTAGCGGGCAACTATGGCTACACCTTC. Translating gives CASSLAGNYGYTF.

The rearrangement joins TRBV5-1 to TRBJ1-5; D unclear. With 0 bases removed from V and 0 bases from J, the gap between germline ends came to 7 bases. CDR1 is SGHRS, CDR2 YFSETQ, per germline. The CDR3 spans 15 residues. CDR3 nucleotide sequence: TGCGCCAGCAGCTTGGGATACTATAGCAATCAGCCCCAGCATTTT. Translating it yields CASSLGYYSNQPQHF.

V usage is TRBV19 and J usage is TRBJ2-3; the D gene is possibly TRBD2 (6 bases). The CDR3 consists of 14 residues. With 5 bases removed from V and 1 base from J, the gap between germline ends came to 10 bases. Germline V lookup: CDR1 LNHDA, CDR2 SQIVND (reference sequence). The CDR3 region is CASSDAGRTDTQYF. The CDR3 bases are TGTGCCAGTAGTGACGCGGGGCGCACAGATACGCAGTATTTT.

The rearrangement joins TRBV4-1 to TRBJ2-1; D might be TRBD2 (5 bases). In germline, CDR1 is MGHRA, CDR2 YSYEKL. The CDR3 extends over 16 amino acids. V lost 3 bases and J lost 0, with 12 bases in between. CDR3 region: CASSHPEGYSYNEQFF. CDR3 nucleotides: TGCGCCAGCAGCCATCCCGAGGGTTACTCCTACAATGAGCAGTTCTTC.

CDR3 region: CSAGGARYTF. CDR3 nucleotide sequence: TGCAGTGCCGGCGGGGCTCGCTACACCTTC. The chain has TRBV20-1 and TRBJ1-2, with TRBD1 as a possible D gene (5 bases). Trimming cost V 6 bases and J 9 bases, with 11 bases left between them. This CDR3 contains 10 residues. Germline assignment: CDR1 DFQATT and CDR2 SNEGSKA (reference sequence).